The 3 T cell receptor beta chains in this list originate from one sample, sequenced in a study of T-cell memory formation after mild COVID-19. TCRdb reprocessed the 5' RACE reads via MiXCR and lists one record per CDR3 protein. In the table there are 100,000 to 150,000 distinct CDR3 sequences, approximately 6.3% of which are singletons. The specimen sequenced was PBMCs or a T cell subset sorted from them (not recorded which). The receptors shown here come from an adult woman who had mild COVID-19 (a few samples of this study predate the infection). Cell type and time point are not known.

This chain links TRBV12-3 or TRBV12-4 with TRBJ2-7, with TRBD2 matching 8 bases. The CDR3 runs 16 residues. V was clipped by 4 bases and J by 3 bases; unmatched bases: 11. DNA for the CDR3: TGTGCCAGCAGTTCAAACGTGGGACTAGAAGGCTACGAGCAGTACTTC. Translating gives CASSSNVGLEGYEQYF.

This clonotype showed up many times. The chain uses TRBV9 and TRBJ2-2, with D unclear. V lost 4 bases and J 0 bases, leaving 7 bases between the germline ends. This CDR3 comprises 14 residues. The germline CDR1 and CDR2 sequences are SGDLS and YYNGEE. The CDR3 region is CASSLNTNTGELFF. CDR3 DNA sequence: TGTGCCAGCAGCTTAAACACGAACACCGGGGAGCTGTTTTTT. The whole variable domain, filled in from reference TRBV9 and TRBJ2-2, reads DSGVTQTPKHLITATGQRVTLRCSPRSGDLSVYWYQQSLDQGLQFLIQYYNGEERAKGNILERFSAQQFPDLHSELNLSSLELGDSALYFCASSLNTNTGELFFGEGSRLTVL.

This clonotype was seen a few times. The chain links TRBV20-1 to TRBJ1-2; D call uncertain. From germline, CDR1 is DFQATT and CDR2 SNEGSKA (reference sequence). This CDR3 comprises 12 residues. Trimming stripped 3 bases from V and 6 bases from J, with 11 bases between. CDR3 loop: CSASGPGDGYTF. The CDR3 nucleotides are TGCAGTGCTAGTGGGCCCGGGGATGGCTACACCTTC.